The sequence of this T cell receptor (beta chain) was determined in a study of shared clonotypes between healthy human individuals. Study outcomes and limitations: The study found lower generation probabilities in non-shared clonotypes than in those shared by all four donors. Clonotype sharing among donors likely depends on sequencing depth.

Germline V gene data show CDR1 as SGHAT and CDR2 as FQNNGV. With 1 base clipped from V and 2 bases from J, the junction kept 5 bases outside the gene matches. CDR3 length equals 17 residues. Turning to this clone: Its antigen is unidentified.

Assay used: immunoSEQ multiplex PCR; TCRdb lists only in-frame clones, some missing. The top ten hold approximately 1.5% of the sample, which has about 980,000 clones, 60% to 85% seen once. Both subsets, CD45RA+ naive and CD45RA-negative memory, were split from the CD4+ cells. Sequencing was carried out using memory CD4+ T cells sorted from blood. Subset noted: CD45RA-negative fraction. The source is a man younger than 35 in good health. The chain is built from TRBV11-2 and TRBJ2-4; TRBD2 agrees at 10 bases. This CDR3 reads CASSLVSGGAPKNIQYF. The CDR3 DNA reads as TGTGCCAGCAGCTTAGTGAGCGGGGGGGCCCCCAAAAACATTCAGTACTTC.